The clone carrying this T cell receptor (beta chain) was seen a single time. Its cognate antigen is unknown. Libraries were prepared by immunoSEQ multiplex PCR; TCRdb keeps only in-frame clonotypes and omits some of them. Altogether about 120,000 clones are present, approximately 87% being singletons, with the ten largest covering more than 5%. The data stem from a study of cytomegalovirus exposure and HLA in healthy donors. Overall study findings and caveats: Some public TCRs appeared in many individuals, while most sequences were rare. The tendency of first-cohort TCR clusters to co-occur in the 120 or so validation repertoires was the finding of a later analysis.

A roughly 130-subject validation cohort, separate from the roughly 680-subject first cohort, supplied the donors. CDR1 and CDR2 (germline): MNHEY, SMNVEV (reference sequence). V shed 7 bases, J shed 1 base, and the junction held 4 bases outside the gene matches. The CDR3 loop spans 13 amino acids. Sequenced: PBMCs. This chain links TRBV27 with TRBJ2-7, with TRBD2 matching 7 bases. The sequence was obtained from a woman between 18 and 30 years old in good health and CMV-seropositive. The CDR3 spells CASKASGSYEQYF. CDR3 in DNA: TGTGCCAGCAAGGCTAGCGGTTCCTACGAGCAGTACTTC.